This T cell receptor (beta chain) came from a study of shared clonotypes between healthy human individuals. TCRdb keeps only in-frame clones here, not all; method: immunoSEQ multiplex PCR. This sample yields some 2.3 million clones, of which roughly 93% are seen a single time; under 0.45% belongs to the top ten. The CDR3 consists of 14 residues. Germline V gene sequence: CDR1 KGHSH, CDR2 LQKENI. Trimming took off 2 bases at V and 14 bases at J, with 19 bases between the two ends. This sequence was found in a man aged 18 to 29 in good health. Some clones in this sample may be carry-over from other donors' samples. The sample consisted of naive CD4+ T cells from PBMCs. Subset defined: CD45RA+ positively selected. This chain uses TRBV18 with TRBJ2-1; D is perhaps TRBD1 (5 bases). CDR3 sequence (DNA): TGTGCCAGCTCACCATCACGCGGCAGGGCTGCTAAGTTCTTC. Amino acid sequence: CASSPSRGRAAKFF.